Below, 5 T cell receptor beta chains from the same sample are listed, as sequenced in a study of T cell repertoires in cytomegalovirus infection. Which antigens these TCRs recognize remains unknown. TCRdb re-called the reads with MiXCR, one entry per CDR3 protein. The table has roughly 700,000 distinct CDR3 sequences, roughly a third seen once. The sample here was cultured PBMCs, taken from culture after CMV antigen stimulation. These TCRs come from a human donor in good health (CMV status not recorded). Some clones in this sample may be carry-over from other donors' samples.

V usage is TRBV6-1 and J usage is TRBJ2-7; 7 bases are a match to TRBD1. Trimming cost V 5 bases and J 11 bases; bases outside gene matches: 21. Germline assignment: CDR1 MNHNS and CDR2 SASEGT. This CDR3 is built from 16 residues. As DNA, the CDR3 is TGTGCCAGCAGTCCCAACCGGGGACAGCCTCTCTTCTCGGAGTACTTC. Protein sequence: CASSPNRGQPLFSEYF.

This clonotype was seen a handful of times. V usage is TRBV7-9 and J usage is TRBJ2-7; TRBD2 matches 11 bases. The CDR3 totals 17 residues. Germline V CDR1 and CDR2: SEHNR, FQNEAQ (reference sequence). J lost 2 bases, V lost 3 bases, and 9 bases had no gene match. The CDR3 DNA reads as TGTGCCAGCAGCTTGACCCATAGCGGGAGGGGGACCTACGAGCAGTACTTC. Its protein product is CASSLTHSGRGTYEQYF. Drawing the rest from reference TRBV7-9 and TRBJ2-7, the complete variable domain is DTGVSQNPRHKITKRGQNVTFRCDPISEHNRLYWYRQTLGQGPEFLTYFQNEAQLEKSRLLSDRFSAERPKGSFSTLEIQRTEQGDSAMYLCASSLTHSGRGTYEQYFGPGTRLTVT.

V is TRBV7-9 and J is TRBJ1-2, with D hard to call. Germline values: CDR1 SEHNR, CDR2 FQNEAQ (reference sequence). The CDR3 contains 13 residues. Trimming stripped 1 base from V and 6 bases from J, with 9 bases between. The CDR3 DNA sequence: TGTGCCAGCAGCTTAGAGCTTGGCAATGGCTACACCTTC. Its translation is CASSLELGNGYTF. Using reference TRBV7-9 and TRBJ1-2 for the parts outside the CDR3, the full variable domain is DTGVSQNPRHKITKRGQNVTFRCDPISEHNRLYWYRQTLGQGPEFLTYFQNEAQLEKSRLLSDRFSAERPKGSFSTLEIQRTEQGDSAMYLCASSLELGNGYTFGSGTRLTVV.

The genes are TRBV6-6 and TRBJ1-1, with TRBD1 matching 7 bases. Germline CDR1 is MNHNY and CDR2 is SVGAGI (reference sequence). This CDR3 spans 15 amino acids. The V segment lost 6 bases and the J segment 7 bases; nucleotides outside the gene matches: 14. CDR3 nucleotide sequence: TGTGCCAGCAGCTCACTCGGACAGGCAGGTATTGAAGCTTTCTTT. This codes for CASSSLGQAGIEAFF.

The CDR3 region has the DNA TGTGCCAGCAGTATATATGACCGAGGTGGGGCCCAGTACTTC. This encodes CASSIYDRGGAQYF. V usage is TRBV27 and J usage is TRBJ2-5, with D unresolved. The CDR3 runs 14 residues. V lost 5 bases and J 9 bases, leaving 19 bases between the germline ends. CDR1 is MNHEY, CDR2 SMNVEV, per germline (reference sequence).